Each of the 27 T cell receptor beta chains below was sequenced from the same sample in a study of glioma-infiltrating T cells. TCR alpha and beta CDR3 regions were amplified from RNA using iRepertoire nested multiplex PCR. TCRdb analysed the multiplex PCR reads with MiXCR anew, one entry per CDR3 protein. The sample consists of around 180,000 distinct CDR3 sequences, approximately 40% of them appearing once. Sequenced input: glioma tissue, nonneoplastic brain tissue, or PBMCs (not recorded which). The receptors shown here come from a human donor with low-grade glioma or glioblastoma, undergoing nonglioma brain surgery, or in good health (not recorded which).

This clonotype was counted at least ten times. The J gene is TRBJ2-3, the V gene TRBV2; D remains unclear. V shed 0 bases and J shed 4 bases, with 5 bases lying between them. This CDR3 has 13 residues. Germline assignment: CDR1 SNHLY and CDR2 FYNNEI. This chain's CDR3 is CASSEAFPDTQYF. The DNA for the CDR3 is TGTGCCAGCAGTGAAGCCTTCCCAGATACGCAGTATTTT.

This clonotype has more than one count but fewer than ten. A clone one base away is much larger, so this may be a read error. V usage is TRBV27 and J usage is TRBJ2-7; no clear D. The V end lost 8 bases, the J end lost 0 bases, and 11 bases lay between the germline ends. CDR1 is MNHEY and CDR2 is SMNVEV in the germline V gene (reference sequence). This CDR3 contains 13 residues. CDR3 loop: CASRLEASYEQYF. CDR3 DNA: TGTGCCAGCCGGCTAGAGGCCTCCTACGAGCAGTACTTC.

J is TRBJ2-6 and V is TRBV6-2 or TRBV6-3, with 8 bases lining up with TRBD1. The V segment lost 8 bases and the J segment 1 base; nucleotides outside the gene matches: 10. This CDR3 comprises 17 residues. Germline CDR1 reads MNHEY; CDR2 reads SVGEGT. The CDR3 reads CASRTGTGESGANVLTF. The CDR3 DNA reads as TGTGCCAGCCGCACCGGGACAGGTGAATCTGGGGCCAACGTCCTGACTTTC.

This clonotype came up many times. The rearrangement uses TRBV6-1 and TRBJ2-7; TRBD2 matches 10 bases. Trimming cost V 6 bases and J 3 bases; bases outside gene matches: 8. The CDR3 spans 15 residues. Germline V gives CDR1 MNHNS, CDR2 SASEGT. Here the CDR3 reads CASRLAGGLHYEQYF. As DNA, the CDR3 is TGTGCCAGCAGGTTAGCGGGAGGTCTCCACTACGAGCAGTACTTC.

This chain joins TRBV11-2 and TRBJ2-1; possibly TRBD2 for D (6 bases). CDR1 is SGHAT, CDR2 FQNNGV, per germline. Trimming shortened V by 1 base and J by 7 bases, and 14 bases separated the two germline ends. The CDR3 is made up of 15 amino acids. The CDR3 DNA is TGTGCCAGCAGCTTAGCGGGAGTGAGTCTTAATGAGCAGTTCTTC. This translates into CASSLAGVSLNEQFF.

The sample holds many counts of this clonotype. This chain connects TRBV20-1 to TRBJ2-1; D call uncertain. Germline CDR1 DFQATT, CDR2 SNEGSKA (reference sequence). The CDR3 is 11 amino acids. The CDR3 DNA sequence: TGCCCCACGCCTAGTAACAATGAGCAGTTCTTC. Translated: CPTPSNNEQFF.

This clonotype was recorded a few times. The gene calls are TRBV28 and TRBJ2-7, with 10 nucleotides matching TRBD1. Trimming took 1 base from V and 4 from J; bases not matched to a gene: 4. The CDR3 runs to 15 residues. In germline, CDR1 is MDHEN, CDR2 SYDVKM. CDR3: CASSLFGDRGYEQYF. CDR3 nucleotides: TGTGCCAGCAGTTTATTTGGGGACAGGGGTTACGAGCAGTACTTC.

The DNA for the CDR3 is TGTGCCAGCACCGATAACACAGGGCTCTCCGAGGCTTTCTTT. Its protein product is CASTDNTGLSEAFF. The rearrangement joins TRBV28 to TRBJ1-1; possibly TRBD1 for D (6 bases). CDR1 and CDR2 from the germline V gene are MDHEN and SYDVKM. V lost 7 bases, J lost 11 bases, and 23 bases lay in between. This CDR3 comprises 14 residues.

This clonotype has a count of ten or more. The chain is built from TRBV6-1 and TRBJ2-2, with D maybe TRBD2 (6 bases). Trimming removed 6 bases at V and 2 bases at J, with 13 bases between. The germline CDR1 and CDR2 sequences are MNHNS and SASEGT. The CDR3 runs 15 residues. Written as DNA, the CDR3 is TGTGCCAGCAGACTCATAGCGGTAAACACCGGGGAGCTGTTTTTT. Protein: CASRLIAVNTGELFF.

V and J are TRBV28 and TRBJ2-5; D not certain. Germline lookup yields CDR1 MDHEN and CDR2 SYDVKM. The CDR3 has 13 residues. Trimming removed 1 base at V and 1 base at J, with 4 bases between. CDR3 protein: CASSLSVQETQYF. CDR3 nucleotide sequence: TGTGCCAGCAGTTTATCGGTCCAAGAGACCCAGTACTTC.

As regards this clonotype: A much more abundant neighbour one base away suggests this may be a read error. The chain couples TRBV20-1 to TRBJ2-5; D call uncertain. The CDR3 totals 15 residues. Trimming removed 0 bases at V and 2 bases at J, with 13 bases between. The germline gives CDR1 DFQATT, CDR2 SNEGSKA (reference sequence). The CDR3 region has the DNA TGCAGTGCTAGAGATGAGGAATTTTGGCAAGAGACCCAGTACTTC. Amino acids: CSARDEEFWQETQYF.

Comments on this clonotype: With a much larger clone just one base away, this may be a read error. V and J are TRBV7-2 and TRBJ2-5; D remains unclear. Germline V gene lookup returns CDR1 SGHTA and CDR2 FQGNSA. The CDR3 covers 13 residues. Trimming took 8 bases from V and 0 from J, leaving 10 bases between them. The CDR3 protein is CASLITNQETQYF. CDR3 DNA sequence: TGTGCCAGCCTAATCACAAACCAAGAGACCCAGTACTTC.

This clonotype has at least ten counts. The rearrangement uses TRBV27 and TRBJ2-2; no firm D call. Trimming stripped 6 bases from V and 6 bases from J, with 11 bases between. The CDR3 is made up of 13 amino acids. The germline V gene has CDR1 MNHEY and CDR2 SMNVEV (reference sequence). The CDR3 reads CASSLSQSGELFF. The CDR3 DNA reads TGTGCCAGCAGCCTTAGCCAATCCGGGGAGCTGTTTTTT.

This chain connects TRBV30 to TRBJ1-2; 10 nucleotides line up with TRBD1. The germline V gene encodes CDR1 GTSNPN and CDR2 SVGIG (reference sequence). This CDR3 comprises 15 residues. Trimming at V came to 0 bases and at J to 6 bases, leaving 7 bases not matched to a gene. CDR3 DNA sequence: TGTGCCTGGAGTGTTTATTTCGGGACAGGGGATGGCTACACCTTC. It translates to CAWSVYFGTGDGYTF. The variable domain in full, completed from reference TRBV30 and TRBJ1-2, reads SQTIHQWPATLVQPVGSPLSLECTVEGTSNPNLYWYRQAAGRGLQLLFYSVGIGQISSEVPQNLSASRPQDRQFILSSKKLLLSDSGFYLCAWSVYFGTGDGYTFGSGTRLTVV.

This clonotype was counted at least ten times. The rearrangement joins TRBV28 to TRBJ2-1; either TRBD1 or TRBD2 may fit D (5 bases each). V lost 3 bases to trimming and J lost 4 bases, with 10 bases between them. CDR1 and CDR2 from the germline V gene are MDHEN and SYDVKM. The CDR3 totals 14 residues. Here the CDR3 reads CASSLGTGYNEQFF. In DNA, the CDR3 is TGTGCCAGCAGTTTGGGGACGGGGTACAATGAGCAGTTCTTC.

There are a few counts of this clonotype. The junction and the germline gene differ at one end; a read error may be behind it. The chain combines TRBV6-1 with TRBJ2-3; 8 nucleotides line up with TRBD2. Germline values: CDR1 MNHNS, CDR2 SASEGT. This CDR3 is built from 15 residues. The CDR3 bases are TGTGCCGGGGGGGTTACTAGCGGAAGCACAGATGCGCAGTATTTT. It specifies CAGGVTSGSTDAQYF.

This clonotype was found many times. The rearrangement links TRBV28 to TRBJ1-6; D is unclear. The CDR3 extends over 12 amino acids. Looked up from germline, CDR1 is MDHEN and CDR2 is SYDVKM. The V end lost 7 bases, the J end lost 5 bases, and 6 bases lay between the germline ends. CDR3 coding DNA: TGTGCCAGCAACAAAAATAATTCACCCCTCCACTTT. The encoded protein is CASNKNNSPLHF.

Written as DNA, the CDR3 is TGTGCCAGCTCACCCTTAGCTACGGATAGCACAGATACGCAGTATTTT. It yields the protein CASSPLATDSTDTQYF. The gene calls are TRBV18 and TRBJ2-3, with unresolved D. This CDR3 contains 16 residues. V was cut by 3 bases and J by 0 bases, with 13 bases left in between. Germline assignment: CDR1 KGHSH and CDR2 LQKENI.

This clonotype was seen at least ten times. The CDR3 region is CSAPYPGRGMYF. The CDR3 nucleotides read TGCAGTGCTCCCTACCCGGGACGAGGAATGTACTTC. The chain joins TRBV20-1 to TRBJ2-7; either TRBD1 or TRBD2 may supply D (5 bases each). Germline CDR1 DFQATT, CDR2 SNEGSKA (reference sequence). The CDR3 covers 12 residues. Trimming pared 5 bases from V and 12 bases from J, leaving 20 bases between.

Ten or more counts support this clonotype. The V gene is TRBV20-1, the J gene TRBJ2-5; a possible D gene is TRBD2 (6 bases). The CDR3 consists of 13 residues. Germline V gene data show CDR1 as DFQATT and CDR2 as SNEGSKA (reference sequence). Trimming removed 7 bases at V and 2 bases at J, with 14 bases between. The CDR3 protein is CSVHSRGQETQYF. The CDR3 DNA reads TGCAGTGTGCACTCTCGGGGGCAAGAGACCCAGTACTTC.

The V gene is TRBV19, the J gene TRBJ2-7; a weak D match, TRBD1 (5 bases). CDR1 and CDR2 from the germline V gene are LNHDA and SQIVND (reference sequence). Trimming cost V 4 bases and J 6 bases, with 10 bases left between them. The CDR3 totals 12 residues. CDR3: CASSKGLGEQYF. The CDR3, as DNA: TGTGCCAGTAGTAAGGGGCTCGGCGAGCAGTACTTC.

As for this clonotype: A junction boundary mismatches the germline segment, possibly from a read error. The chain combines TRBV7-2 with TRBJ1-2; the D is unclear. Germline CDR1 and CDR2: SGHTA and FQGNSA. The CDR3 runs to 12 residues. CDR3 residues: CASSLEGNGFTF. The DNA of the CDR3 is TGTGCCAGCAGCTTAGAAGGGAATGGCTTCACCTTC.

This clonotype was counted a few times. The V gene is TRBV4-1, the J gene TRBJ2-7, with D unresolved. Germline lookup yields CDR1 MGHRA and CDR2 YSYEKL. This CDR3 has 13 amino acids. The V and J ends lost 1 base and 4 bases respectively, with 8 bases between them. CDR3 sequence (DNA): TGCGCCAGCAGCCAAGGGCTACAGTACGAGCAGTACTTC. It encodes CASSQGLQYEQYF.

With respect to this clonotype: Given a much more abundant clone one base away, this may be a read error. V usage is TRBV6-6 and J usage is TRBJ2-2; TRBD2 might be the D (5 bases). The CDR3 runs 17 residues. Germline loops: CDR1 MNHNY, CDR2 SVGAGI (reference sequence). CDR3 loop: CARSYSILGGNTGELFF. The CDR3 nucleotides are TGTGCCAGAAGTTACTCGATATTAGGAGGAAACACCGGGGAGCTGTTTTTT.

This clonotype was counted between two and nine times. The genes are TRBV7-2 and TRBJ2-5; D is unresolved. The germline V gene has CDR1 SGHTA and CDR2 FQGNSA. V lost 1 base and J lost 5, with 11 bases in between. This CDR3 has 14 amino acids. CDR3 in amino acids: CASSLEYLLETQYF. The CDR3 DNA reads TGTGCCAGCAGCTTAGAATATTTGTTGGAGACCCAGTACTTC.

As concerns this clonotype: Given a much more abundant clone one base away, this may be a read error. The chain has TRBV28 and TRBJ2-1; 12 nucleotides line up with TRBD2. Per the germline V gene, CDR1 is MDHEN and CDR2 is SYDVKM. The CDR3 is 16 amino acids. CDR3 sequence: CASRIGLAGTYNEEFF. The CDR3 DNA is TGTGCCAGCAGAATTGGACTAGCGGGAACCTACAATGAGGAGTTCTTC.

As regards this clonotype: A much larger clone sits a single nucleotide away, making a read error possible. The chain combines TRBV25-1 with TRBJ2-5; 7 bases line up with TRBD1. This CDR3 region has 16 residues. Trimming cost V 0 bases and J 2 bases; bases outside gene matches: 6. Looked up from germline, CDR1 is MGHDK and CDR2 is SYGVNS. CDR3 amino acids: CASSEYSGTEQETQYF. CDR3 DNA: TGTGCCAGCAGTGAATATAGTGGGACAGAACAAGAGACCCAGTACTTC. Supplemented by reference TRBV25-1 and TRBJ2-5, the full variable domain reads EADIYQTPRYLVIGTGKKITLECSQTMGHDKMYWYQQDPGMELHLIHYSYGVNSTEKGDLSSESTVSRIRTEHFPLTLESARPSHTSQYLCASSEYSGTEQETQYFGPGTRLLVL.